This T cell receptor (beta chain) was sequenced during a study of OX40 agonist ivuxolimab in advanced cancers. Study-wide results and limits: No determination was made of the antigen specificity of the expanded peripheral T cells.

Generated by immunoSEQ multiplex PCR, the TCRdb table keeps only in-frame clones and is missing some. The profile shows approximately 90,000 clones, roughly nine tenths of them singletons. Germline trimming cut 0 bases from V and 2 bases from J; bases unmatched to any gene: 1. This CDR3 comprises 16 residues. CDR1 is KGHSH, CDR2 LQKENI, per germline. Worth noting for this clone: The antigen remains unidentified.

The chain carries TRBV18 and TRBJ2-7; 13 nucleotides match TRBD2. The sample here was CD4+ or CD8+ T cells sorted from blood, taken in a trial of the OX40 agonist ivuxolimab. The sequence derives from an adult with an advanced solid tumor such as melanoma, head and neck, liver or kidney cancer. The DNA of the CDR3 is TGTGCCAGCTCACCACCGGGACTAGCGGGACCCTACGAGCAGTACTTC. Protein sequence: CASSPPGLAGPYEQYF.